Listed below are T cell receptor beta chains from one sample, sequenced in a study of beta chain features in type 1 diabetes. This table comes from immunoSEQ multiplex PCR, and its TCRdb copy is limited to in-frame clones, with some not included. The repertoire includes 350,000 to 450,000 clones, roughly 15% of them detected once, and approximately 0.02% sits in the top ten. The specimen sequenced was naive CD4+ T cells from blood. Source of these receptors: a woman aged 18-29 years in good health. CDR3s include the opening cysteine and the closing phenylalanine or tryptophan. Each record gives: clone size, D gene, J gene, V gene, CDR3 DNA, CDR3 protein. The D gene is left open where the match is weak. Not every row has a clone size; where given, it reads once, few, many or a size class.

>NA|NA|TRBJ2-1|TRBV4-2
TGTGCCAGCAGCCAAGATCGCCTAGTCCCCAATGAGCAGTTCTTC
CASSQDRLVPNEQFF
>NA|NA|TRBJ2-1|TRBV6-6
TGTGCCAGCAGTAACTATCGCAGGGAGCAGTTCTTC
CASSNYRREQFF
>NA|NA|TRBJ2-1|TRBV11-2
TGTGCCAGCAGCTTAAGGGGCTGGAGCTCCTACAATGAGCAGTTCTTC
CASSLRGWSSYNEQFF
>few|TRBD2|TRBJ2-1|TRBV5-1
TGCGCCAGCAGCTTTGGACCTCACGGGACTAGCGGCAATGAGCAGTTCTTC
CASSFGPHGTSGNEQFF
>few|NA|TRBJ2-5|TRBV10-3
TGTGCCATCAGTGAGTCGAAGCGGACTTCTGCGCAGACCCAGTACTTC
CAISESKRTSAQTQYF
>NA|TRBD2|TRBJ2-2|TRBV7-2
TGTGCCAGCAGCTTAGTAGCGGGAGTCGGGGTCACCGGGGAGCTGTTTTTT
CASSLVAGVGVTGELFF
>NA|NA|TRBJ2-7|TRBV14
TGTGCCAGCAGCCAAGATCTAGGCAGGGGACACTACGAGCAGTACTTC
CASSQDLGRGHYEQYF
>NA|TRBD1|TRBJ2-1|TRBV13
TGTGCCAGCGCGACCGGGACAGGGGGCAATGAGCAGTTCTTC
CASATGTGGNEQFF
>few|TRBD1|TRBJ1-1|TRBV15
TGTGCCACCAGCAGAGGGGACAGGAATTGGGCTTTCTTT
CATSRGDRNWAFF
>NA|NA|TRBJ2-1|TRBV2
TGTGCCGGGAGCGTCCCGAGCTCCTACAATGAGCAGTTCTTC
CAGSVPSSYNEQFF
>few|TRBD1|TRBJ2-1|TRBV7-2
TGTGCCAGCAGCCCTACGGGACAGATCTACAATGAGCAGTTCTTC
CASSPTGQIYNEQFF
>few|NA|TRBJ2-2|TRBV5-6
TGTGCCAGCAGCTCCCTTAGTGCAGGGGCCGGGGAGCTGTTTTTT
CASSSLSAGAGELFF
>NA|TRBD2|TRBJ2-3|TRBV30
TGTGCCTGGAGTGTACGGGGGAGCGGGAGGCTGGGGACAGATACGCAGTATTTT
CAWSVRGSGRLGTDTQYF
>few|NA|TRBJ1-5|TRBV18
TGTGCCAGCTCACCTGCCGGTCAGCCCCAGCATTTT
CASSPAGQPQHF
>few|TRBD1|TRBJ2-5|TRBV12-5
TGTGCTAGTGGATCACAGGGGCAAGAGACCCAGTACTTC
CASGSQGQETQYF
>NA|TRBD1|TRBJ1-1|TRBV29-1
TGCAGCGCAAGGGGACAGCTCAACACTGAAGCTTTCTTT
CSARGQLNTEAFF
>NA|TRBD2|TRBJ2-3|TRBV7-2
TGTGCCAGCAGCGATCGGACTAGCCCGCAGTATTTT
CASSDRTSPQYF
>few|NA|TRBJ2-5|TRBV29-1
TGCAGCGCACTGACAGGTCAAGAGACCCAGTACTTC
CSALTGQETQYF
>NA|TRBD1|TRBJ2-7|TRBV5-1
TGCGCCAGCCGGACCTGGGGACAGGGTTATTTCGAGCAGTACTTC
CASRTWGQGYFEQYF
>NA|NA|TRBJ1-4|TRBV7-9
TGTGCCAGCAGCTTAGTGGGACACCCTAATGAAAAACTGTTTTTT
CASSLVGHPNEKLFF